What follows are 29 T cell receptor beta chains derived from one specimen sequenced in a study of blood T cell repertoires in COVID-19. The repertoire was sequenced with immunoSEQ multiplex PCR; TCRdb's copy has only in-frame clones and lacks some. The sample includes roughly 190,000 clones, 80% of them seen just once. Source material: peripheral blood. All receptors derive from a man aged 60 to 75 with acute or convalescent COVID-19.

The V gene is TRBV5-4, the J gene TRBJ2-3; TRBD1 matches 7 bases. There are 13 residues in the CDR3. Looked up from germline, CDR1 is SGHNT and CDR2 is YYREEE (reference sequence). The J segment lost 5 bases and the V segment lost 5 bases, leaving 5 bases of the junction unmatched. CDR3 in amino acids: CASRLTGQDTQYF. CDR3 in DNA: TGTGCCAGCAGGTTGACAGGGCAAGATACGCAGTATTTT. The entire variable domain, with the rest obtained from reference TRBV5-4 and TRBJ2-3, is as follows: ETGVTQSPTHLIKTRGQQVTLRCSSQSGHNTVSWYQQALGQGPQFIFQYYREEENGRGNFPPRFSGLQFPNYSSELNVNALELDDSALYLCASRLTGQDTQYFGPGTRLTVL.

This chain connects TRBV6-1 to TRBJ1-1; 7 positions match TRBD1. The CDR3 contains 16 residues. From germline, CDR1 is MNHNS and CDR2 SASEGT. V lost 0 bases and J lost 3; bases outside the gene matches: 7. CDR3 in DNA: TGTGCCAGCAGTGAAGCGCGGCTTGACAGGGACACTGAAGCTTTCTTT. As protein: CASSEARLDRDTEAFF.

This chain connects TRBV27 to TRBJ2-7; the D is unclear. The CDR3 loop spans 15 amino acids. Between the trimmed V and J ends, which lost 5 bases and 0 bases, there was a span of 14 bases. Germline V gene lookup returns CDR1 MNHEY and CDR2 SMNVEV (reference sequence). This CDR3 is CASSPPLSFSYEQYF. Written as DNA, the CDR3 is TGTGCCAGCAGTCCCCCCTTAAGCTTCTCCTACGAGCAGTACTTC.

The chain uses TRBV24-1 and TRBJ2-1; 10 bases are a match to TRBD1. J was trimmed by 2 bases and V by 3 bases; bases with no gene match: 6. Germline V CDR1 and CDR2: KGHDR, SFDVKD. The CDR3 is 17 amino acids. The CDR3 is CATSDTRTGGTYNEQFF. The CDR3 region has the DNA TGTGCCACCAGTGATACGCGGACAGGGGGTACCTACAATGAGCAGTTCTTC.

The rearrangement joins TRBV6-1 to TRBJ2-7, with 11 bases identical to TRBD2. The length of the CDR3 is 14 residues. Germline CDR1 reads MNHNS; CDR2 reads SASEGT. The ends lost 3 bases at V and 2 bases at J; junction bases unmatched: 0. This CDR3 reads CASSDSGRAYEQYF. For the CDR3, the DNA is TGTGCCAGCAGTGATAGCGGGAGGGCCTACGAGCAGTACTTC.

The rearrangement uses TRBV3-1 (or the pseudogene TRBV3-2) and TRBJ2-5, with a weak D call TRBD1 (7 bases). V was trimmed by 4 bases and J by 7 bases, leaving 19 bases between them. The germline V gene encodes CDR1 LGHDT and CDR2 YNNKEL (reference sequence). This CDR3 is 15 amino acids long. CDR3 protein: CASSLQKEGAGTQYF. CDR3 sequence (DNA): TGTGCCAGCAGCCTTCAAAAGGAGGGGGCGGGGACCCAGTACTTC.

This clone came up a few times. J is TRBJ2-3 and V is TRBV11-2, with 7 bases matching TRBD2. The ends lost 4 bases at V and 0 bases at J; junction bases unmatched: 10. Looked up from germline, CDR1 is SGHAT and CDR2 is FQNNGV. This CDR3 has 17 residues. CDR3 residues: CASSSPYLAASTDTQYF. CDR3 nucleotides: TGTGCCAGCAGCTCACCCTACCTAGCGGCTAGCACAGATACGCAGTATTTT.

The V and J genes are TRBV6-5 and TRBJ2-7; the match to TRBD1 covers 10 bases. Germline V gene data show CDR1 as MNHEY and CDR2 as SVGAGI. The V and J ends lost 2 bases and 7 bases, in that order; junction bases with no gene match: 8. The CDR3 loop spans 15 amino acids. The CDR3 reads CASSYLVGQGTEQYF. CDR3 DNA sequence: TGTGCCAGCAGTTACCTTGTGGGACAGGGGACTGAGCAGTACTTC.

The sample holds a few counts of this clone. V gene TRBV27 combines with J gene TRBJ2-3, with 8 bases aligning to TRBD2. CDR3 length: 14 amino acids. The V and J ends lost 4 bases and 4 bases, in that order; junction bases with no gene match: 4. Germline CDR1 reads MNHEY; CDR2 reads SMNVEV (reference sequence). DNA for the CDR3: TGTGCCAGCAGTTCTACCGGGAGGGCAGATACGCAGTATTTT. Amino acids: CASSSTGRADTQYF.

The V and J genes are TRBV19 and TRBJ2-3, with 9 nucleotides matching TRBD2. V lost 8 bases to trimming and J lost 4 bases; unmatched junction nucleotides: 10. Germline values: CDR1 LNHDA, CDR2 SQIVND (reference sequence). There are 15 residues in the CDR3. The CDR3 coding sequence is TGTGCCAGTTATAGTCCGGGACTAGCTTCAGATACGCAGTATTTT. Its translation: CASYSPGLASDTQYF.

This chain connects TRBV3-1 (or the pseudogene TRBV3-2) to TRBJ1-1; D gene unclear. V was shortened by 0 bases and J by 1 base, with 6 bases between the two germline ends. The CDR3 sequence is 14 residues long. Germline lookup yields CDR1 LGHDT and CDR2 YNNKEL (reference sequence). CDR3 loop: CASSQEAANTEAFF. Here the CDR3 DNA reads TGTGCCAGCAGCCAAGAAGCCGCGAACACTGAAGCTTTCTTT.

This chain uses TRBV4-1 with TRBJ2-7; 7 bases are shared with TRBD1. Trimming removed 4 bases from V and 4 bases from J; junction bases left unmatched: 4. Per germline, CDR1 MGHRA and CDR2 YSYEKL. The CDR3 spans 13 residues. The DNA for the CDR3 is TGCGCCAGCAGCCGAGGGACAGTTTACGAGCAGTACTTC. Its protein product is CASSRGTVYEQYF.

This chain uses TRBV15 with TRBJ1-2; TRBD1 might be the D (5 bases). V dropped 0 bases and J dropped 8 bases, with 13 bases sitting between them. The CDR3 has 14 amino acids. The germline V gene has CDR1 LNHNV and CDR2 YYDKDF (reference sequence). The CDR3 region has the DNA TGTGCCACCAGCAGAGATATAACAGGCTACGGCTACACCTTC. This translates into CATSRDITGYGYTF.

The chain carries TRBV5-1 and TRBJ1-3, with no clear D. This CDR3 region has 16 residues. Trimming pared 2 bases from V and 2 bases from J, leaving 14 bases between. CDR1 is SGHRS and CDR2 is YFSETQ in the germline V gene. Here the CDR3 reads CASSFTAAQAGNTIYF. CDR3 bases: TGCGCCAGCAGCTTCACGGCCGCCCAGGCTGGAAACACCATATATTTT.

CDR3 region: CASISGGNTIYF. CDR3 DNA: TGTGCCAGCATCTCAGGGGGGAACACCATATATTTT. The V call is TRBV25-1, the J call TRBJ1-3, with TRBD1 identical over 7 bases. The CDR3 extends over 12 amino acids. Germline V gives CDR1 MGHDK, CDR2 SYGVNS. The V and J ends lost 7 bases and 7 bases, in that order; junction bases with no gene match: 4. Looking up the rest from reference TRBV25-1 and TRBJ1-3 gives the full variable domain: EADIYQTPRYLVIGTGKKITLECSQTMGHDKMYWYQQDPGMELHLIHYSYGVNSTEKGDLSSESTVSRIRTEHFPLTLESARPSHTSQYLCASISGGNTIYFGEGSWLTVV.

CDR3 nucleotide sequence: TGTGCCAGCGAAGGGAGCTCCTACGAGCAGTACTTC. This translates into CASEGSSYEQYF. The rearrangement joins TRBV9 to TRBJ2-7; a weak D match, TRBD2 (5 bases). Trimming stripped 7 bases from V and 0 bases from J, with 8 bases between. CDR3 length: 12 residues. CDR1 is SGDLS and CDR2 is YYNGEE in the germline V gene.

The chain combines TRBV7-9 with TRBJ2-5; D gene unclear. Trimming removed 5 bases from V and 0 bases from J, with 4 bases in between. Germline CDR1 and CDR2: SEHNR and FQNEAQ (reference sequence). The CDR3 is 12 residues long. DNA for the CDR3: TGTGCCAGCAGCCTGTACCAAGAGACCCAGTACTTC. Its protein is CASSLYQETQYF.

The chain combines TRBV24-1 with TRBJ2-1, with D tentatively TRBD2 (6 bases). CDR1 and CDR2 (germline): KGHDR, SFDVKD. The CDR3 length is 13 residues. V dropped 2 bases and J dropped 9 bases, with 10 bases sitting between them. For the CDR3, the DNA is TGTGCCACCAGTGATTCGGGGGTTCTTGAGCAGTTCTTC. Translating gives CATSDSGVLEQFF.

The J gene is TRBJ1-1, the V gene TRBV12-3 or TRBV12-4, with D perhaps TRBD1 (6 bases). The V end was cut by 6 bases, the J end by 3 bases, with 11 bases between. The CDR3 length is 13 residues. The CDR3 sequence is CASSRGVDTEAFF. The DNA of the CDR3 is TGTGCCAGCAGCAGGGGCGTCGACACTGAAGCTTTCTTT.

The V call is TRBV3-1 (or the pseudogene TRBV3-2), the J call TRBJ1-6, with a tentative D call TRBD1 (5 bases). Per the germline V gene, CDR1 is LGHDT and CDR2 is YNNKEL (reference sequence). CDR3 length: 16 residues. V shed 1 base and J shed 2 bases, with 9 bases lying between them. The CDR3 reads CASSQAATAYNSPLHF. CDR3 DNA: TGTGCCAGCAGCCAAGCAGCGACAGCCTATAATTCACCCCTCCACTTT.

This chain connects TRBV4-1 to TRBJ2-7, with 7 bases that match TRBD1. V lost 0 bases, J lost 1 base, and 3 bases stayed unmatched. The germline V gene encodes CDR1 MGHRA and CDR2 YSYEKL. The CDR3 is 15 amino acids. The CDR3 coding sequence is TGCGCCAGCAGCCAAGATGACAGGGAATCCTACGAGCAGTACTTC. Amino acids: CASSQDDRESYEQYF.

This sequence joins TRBV3-1 (or the pseudogene TRBV3-2) and TRBJ1-2, with 10 bases identical to TRBD1. Germline loops: CDR1 LGHDT, CDR2 YNNKEL (reference sequence). V shed 5 bases, J shed 4 bases, and the junction held 1 base outside the gene matches. This CDR3 is built from 13 residues. CDR3 sequence (DNA): TGTGCCAGCAGCGGGACAGGGGCCTATGGCTACACCTTC. This sequence encodes CASSGTGAYGYTF.

V usage is TRBV5-1 and J usage is TRBJ1-3; D perhaps matches TRBD1 (6 bases). Germline V lookup: CDR1 SGHRS, CDR2 YFSETQ. The CDR3 sequence is 16 residues long. The V end was cut by 0 bases, the J end by 2 bases, with 12 bases between. The CDR3: CASSLVPGAAGNTIYF. DNA for the CDR3: TGCGCCAGCAGCTTGGTTCCAGGGGCGGCTGGAAACACCATATATTTT.

The chain employs TRBV7-8 and TRBJ1-2, with a weak D call TRBD1 (6 bases). Trimming took off 5 bases at V and 6 bases at J, with 19 bases between the two ends. There are 15 residues in the CDR3. Germline-derived CDR1 and CDR2 are SGHVS and FQNEAQ. CDR3 residues: CASSPNRQVRHGYTF. Written as DNA, the CDR3 is TGTGCCAGCAGCCCGAACCGACAGGTTCGCCATGGCTACACCTTC.

The V and J genes are TRBV6-6 and TRBJ1-3, with D possibly TRBD1 on 5 matching bases. Trimming removed 6 bases from V and 2 bases from J, with 14 bases in between. The CDR3 is 15 residues long. Per the germline V gene, CDR1 is MNHNY and CDR2 is SVGAGI (reference sequence). CDR3: CASRLTGQAGNTIYF. CDR3 sequence (DNA): TGTGCCAGCAGACTCACCGGACAAGCTGGAAACACCATATATTTT.

The V call is TRBV10-3, the J call TRBJ1-5, with a weak D call TRBD1 (6 bases). Germline lookup yields CDR1 ENHRY and CDR2 SYGVKD. This CDR3 has 15 residues. Trimming stripped 0 bases from V and 6 bases from J, with 12 bases between. In nucleotides, the CDR3 is TGTGCCATCAGTGAGTCTCAGGGGAACGGTCAGCCCCAGCATTTT. Its translation is CAISESQGNGQPQHF.

The genes are TRBV7-2 and TRBJ2-3; 10 bases map to TRBD2. The CDR3 runs to 15 residues. Germline CDR1 SGHTA, CDR2 FQGNSA. V was clipped by 4 bases and J by 6 bases; unmatched bases: 7. The DNA of the CDR3 is TGTGCCAGCAGCTCCCAAGCGGGGGGGGCCGATACGCAGTATTTT. Encoded protein: CASSSQAGGADTQYF.

The chain couples TRBV7-2 to TRBJ1-2; 11 bases are a match to TRBD1. This CDR3 comprises 15 residues. J gave up 7 bases and V 5 bases, and 9 bases lay outside the gene matches. Per germline, CDR1 SGHTA and CDR2 FQGNSA. CDR3 in amino acids: CASSEGQGEIGGYTF. DNA of the CDR3: TGTGCCAGCAGCGAGGGACAGGGGGAAATCGGTGGCTACACCTTC.

The J gene is TRBJ1-3, the V gene TRBV13; tentative D call: TRBD1 (5 bases). V lost 2 bases and J lost 1, with 9 bases in between. The CDR3 has 15 amino acids. Germline V gene lookup returns CDR1 PRHDT and CDR2 FYEKMQ (reference sequence). This CDR3 is CASSLLQGSGNTIYF. CDR3 bases: TGTGCCAGCAGCTTACTCCAGGGTTCTGGAAACACCATATATTTT.